The sequence of this T cell receptor (beta chain) was determined in a study of response to subunit inactivated influenza vaccine. This CDR3 spans 14 amino acids. Germline CDR1 SNHLY, CDR2 FYNNEI. Trimming shortened V by 7 bases and J by 1 base, and 14 bases separated the two germline ends. This clonotype was picked up many times. TCRdb reprocessed the RT-PCR reads with MiXCR, giving one entry per CDR3 protein. The sample records 180,000 or so distinct CDR3 sequences, 9.5% to 15% being singletons. Another study also made use of these data, one on T cells expressing NK-cell markers. From that paper: 5'RACE template switching with UMIs generated TCR beta cDNA. Each of roughly six donors carried dominant NKG2C+ clonotypes accounting for about 1.0-8% of CD8+ T cells. Whether expanded NKG2C+ T cell clones were HCMV-specific remained unclear.

The material was CD8+ T cells sorted from PBMCs, obtained 11 to 12 days after vaccination. The chain couples TRBV2 to TRBJ2-7; D might be TRBD1 (6 bases). This sequence originates from a man aged 50-59 years who received an inactivated influenza vaccine. CDR3 loop: CASNPGGGSYEQYF. The CDR3 DNA follows: TGTGCCAGCAACCCTGGGGGCGGTTCCTACGAGCAGTACTTC.